Sequencing of this TCR beta chain was carried out in a study of blood T cells in healthy people across ages. The second PCR ran roughly 6 to 11 cycles with a sample-barcoded 5' primer and J-beta primers. TCRdb re-called the 5' RACE reads with MiXCR, one entry per CDR3 protein. The profile shows about 970,000 distinct CDR3 sequences, roughly 50% of them singletons. Each sample had at least 6 million PBMCs isolated. Germline V CDR1 and CDR2: MNHEY, SVGAGI. This CDR3 is 15 amino acids long. Trimming pared 4 bases from V and 3 bases from J, leaving 13 bases between. Broader study findings: Across the age range, TCR beta diversity per million T cells fell in a roughly linear way. Unknown CMV status may confound age-related changes in expanded clones. Strong correlation linked observed beta diversity and percent naive T cells.

There are a few counts of this clonotype. Its target is not known. The chain uses TRBV6-5 and TRBJ2-1; tentatively, D is TRBD1 or TRBD2 (5 bases each). Material: blood. The receptor comes from a woman aged 60-75 years in good health. The chain's CDR3 is CASSSVPGGYNEQFF. The CDR3 coding sequence is TGTGCCAGCAGTTCGGTCCCTGGGGGCTACAATGAGCAGTTCTTC.